One and the same sample provided the 9 T cell receptor beta chains below, sequenced in a study of cytomegalovirus exposure and HLA in healthy donors. The PCR made use of 60 Vbeta and 13 Jbeta primers. The table came from immunoSEQ multiplex PCR; TCRdb's copy has only in-frame clones and leaves some out. The table has some 120,000 clones, 82% seen once; the top ten hold about 11%. Sequencing was carried out using PBMCs. The origin of the receptors is a male donor in good health and CMV-seropositive.

V gene TRBV5-1 combines with J gene TRBJ2-1; D call uncertain. The ends were cut back, 3 bases at V and 1 base at J, with 14 bases in the middle. The germline V gene encodes CDR1 SGHRS and CDR2 YFSETQ. The CDR3 is 16 residues long. The CDR3 is CASSSKSVLSYNEQFF. In DNA, the CDR3 is TGCGCCAGCAGCTCAAAGAGTGTCCTATCCTACAATGAGCAGTTCTTC.

This rearrangement joins TRBV4-1 to TRBJ2-7, with 9 bases lining up with TRBD1. CDR1 is MGHRA and CDR2 is YSYEKL in the germline V gene. The CDR3 is 18 residues long. With 1 base clipped from V and 6 bases from J, the junction kept 16 bases outside the gene matches. CDR3 nucleotide sequence: TGCGCCAGCAGCCAAGCTACAGGGGGCGAGGGTAAGGCGGGCGAGCAGTACTTC. Protein product: CASSQATGGEGKAGEQYF.

The chain uses TRBV6-5 and TRBJ2-7, with 13 nucleotides matching TRBD2. The V gene end was trimmed by 5 bases and the J gene end by 4 bases; junction bases not matched to a gene: 2. Germline V gives CDR1 MNHEY, CDR2 SVGAGI. CDR3 length equals 14 residues. CDR3 amino acids: CASSPGLAGYEQYF. The DNA for the CDR3 is TGTGCCAGCAGTCCGGGACTAGCGGGATACGAGCAGTACTTC.

The gene calls are TRBV10-3 and TRBJ1-2; 9 positions agree with TRBD1. The germline V gene has CDR1 ENHRY and CDR2 SYGVKD. The CDR3 has 15 residues. V dropped 5 bases and J dropped 2; count of bases not matched to a gene: 6. The DNA for the CDR3 is TGTGCCATCAGTCCACAGGGGGCTGCCAACTATGGCTACACCTTC. Translated: CAISPQGAANYGYTF.

As DNA, the CDR3 is TGTGCCAGCAGTTACCGGACTAGCGGGAATGAGCAGTTCTTC. Translation gives CASSYRTSGNEQFF. V is TRBV6-5 and J is TRBJ2-1, with TRBD2 identical over 11 bases. This CDR3 comprises 14 residues. J lost 7 bases, V lost 2 bases, and 1 base had no gene match. Germline CDR1 MNHEY, CDR2 SVGAGI.

J is TRBJ1-4 and V is TRBV7-2; no firm D call. The CDR3 has 15 residues. The V gene's germline CDR1 is SGHTA and CDR2 FQGNSA. V lost 3 bases and J lost 2, with 10 bases in between. The CDR3 loop is CASSFYPGTNEKLFF. Written as DNA, the CDR3 is TGTGCCAGCAGCTTTTACCCGGGGACTAATGAAAAACTGTTTTTT.

V is TRBV27 and J is TRBJ2-7; D remains unclear. V shed 5 bases and J shed 2 bases, with 16 bases lying between them. The CDR3 has 15 residues. Germline assignment: CDR1 MNHEY and CDR2 SMNVEV (reference sequence). In DNA form, the CDR3 reads TGTGCCAGCAGTCCCCGAGTAGCCCCAACCTACGAGCAGTACTTC. Protein sequence: CASSPRVAPTYEQYF.

J is TRBJ2-3 and V is TRBV19, with 12 bases lining up with TRBD2. V trimming: 3 bases; J trimming: 5 bases; junction bases outside the gene matches: 6. The CDR3 is 16 amino acids. The germline V gene has CDR1 LNHDA and CDR2 SQIVND (reference sequence). In DNA form, the CDR3 reads TGTGCCAGTAGTATTTCCCTAGCGGGAGGGGTAGATACGCAGTATTTT. It encodes CASSISLAGGVDTQYF.

The chain is built from TRBV6-1 and TRBJ1-1; TRBD1 aligns across 7 bases. The ends lost 6 bases at V and 3 bases at J; junction bases unmatched: 4. Germline CDR1 is MNHNS and CDR2 is SASEGT. This CDR3 has 13 residues. CDR3: CASSQGGYTEAFF. For the CDR3, the DNA is TGTGCCAGCAGCCAGGGGGGATACACTGAAGCTTTCTTT.